What follows is one T cell receptor (beta chain) and its context. Its antigen is undetermined. Assay: immunoSEQ multiplex PCR; the TCRdb copy retains only in-frame clones and omits some. Of tens of thousands of clones listed, approximately 85% are singletons. The sample is drawn from a study of OX40 agonist ivuxolimab in advanced cancers. Overall study context: One patient with hepatocellular carcinoma and two with cutaneous melanoma, three in all, had partial responses. Notes on the study in general: Within 6 weeks, CD4+ and CD8+ blood T cells expanded clonally at 0.1 to 3.0 mg/kg.

Looked up from germline, CDR1 is GTSNPN and CDR2 is SVGIG (reference sequence). V was pared by 2 bases and J by 6 bases, with 11 bases between. The CDR3 runs 13 residues. The source was CD4+ or CD8+ T cells sorted from blood, collected in a trial of the OX40 agonist ivuxolimab. The clonotype was recovered from an adult with an advanced solid tumor such as melanoma, head and neck, liver or kidney cancer. This rearrangement joins TRBV30 to TRBJ1-3; perhaps TRBD1 as D (5 bases). The CDR3 DNA reads as TGTGCCTGGAGTCGGGCAGGGTTAAACACCATATATTTT. Residues: CAWSRAGLNTIYF.